The clone carrying this T cell receptor (beta chain) appeared once. The target antigen is unknown. The data were taken from a study of T cell repertoires in cytomegalovirus infection. Study context: Matching HLA type and CMV infection were both indicated by public TCR beta signatures. Study conclusions and caveats: HLA-C-restricted CMV clonotypes gave the most frequent clonotype in two of eight donors. Carriers of CMV and the relevant HLA type were discriminated by public TCR beta frequency.

This CDR3 is built from 13 residues. V was trimmed by 3 bases and J by 6 bases, leaving 12 bases between them. In germline, CDR1 is GTSNPN, CDR2 SVGIG (reference sequence). Using its own MiXCR run on the reads, TCRdb lists one record per CDR3 protein. The data show around 740,000 distinct CDR3 sequences, 35% to 40% seen once. J is TRBJ2-1 and V is TRBV30; TRBD1 might be the D (5 bases). This clonotype originated in a human donor in good health (CMV status not recorded). Some clones in this sample may be carry-over from other donors' samples. The sequenced material came from PBMCs. Here the CDR3 reads CAWSQGSGNEQFF. For the CDR3, the DNA is TGTGCCTGGAGCCAGGGTAGTGGCAATGAGCAGTTCTTC.